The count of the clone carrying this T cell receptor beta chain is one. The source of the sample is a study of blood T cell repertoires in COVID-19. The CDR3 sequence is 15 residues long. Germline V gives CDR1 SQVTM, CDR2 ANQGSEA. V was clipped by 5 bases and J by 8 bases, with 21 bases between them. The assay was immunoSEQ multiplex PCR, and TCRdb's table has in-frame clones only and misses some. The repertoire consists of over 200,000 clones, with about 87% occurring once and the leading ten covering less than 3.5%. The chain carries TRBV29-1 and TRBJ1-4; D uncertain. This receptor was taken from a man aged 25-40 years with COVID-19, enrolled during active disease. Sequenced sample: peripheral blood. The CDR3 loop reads CSVLETGSGEEKLFF. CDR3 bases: TGCAGCGTTTTGGAGACGGGGTCGGGAGAGGAAAAACTGTTTTTT.